This T cell receptor beta chain is drawn from a study of cytomegalovirus exposure and HLA in healthy donors (dated by TCRdb to about 2017). Background for the entire study: According to an earlier analysis of around 600 of the donors, 150 million to 200 million T cells yielded roughly 110 million unique TCR beta sequences and about 300 Gb of sequence data. An earlier analysis of around 540 of the donors applied high-throughput TCR beta sequencing to assess whether each TCR beta V gene segment acted as functional or pseudogenic. The study profiled the T cell repertoires of under 700 subjects by immunosequencing and related them to cytomegalovirus serostatus. All discovery cohort repertoires had been generated using a single sequencing platform. HLA typing included class I and class II loci at four-digit resolution. Donor age, sex, ethnicity and CMV serostatus were compiled together with the repertoire data. Genome-wide SNP genotypes for about three fifths of the 666 donors were used in a later genetic analysis, which treated that subset as a discovery cohort. Roughly five DR-DQ haplotypes were treated as single units for association and clustering because of strong linkage in the cohort. To predict cytomegalovirus infection status, the study combined high-throughput TCR immunosequencing, statistical association of individual TCRs with disease status, and machine learning. Rather than using new phenotypic data, the later analysis identified candidate immune exposures from TCR beta sequences and from how often those sequences occurred across donors. The number of typed donors differed by locus: about 629-630 for A, B, C, DRB1 and DQB1; roughly 510 for DQA1; fewer than 610 for DPA1; and approximately 450 for DPB1. Along with the approximately 650-subject first cohort, a separate validation cohort of over 90 different subjects was used. The study aimed to test whether cataloging public T cell receptors could reveal signatures of past pathogen exposure. A later analysis re-examined previously published TCR beta repertoires from more than 650 donors and added high-resolution HLA genotyping to investigate patterns of TCR occurrence. Roughly 300 gigabases of sequencing data and roughly 80 million unique TCR sequences made up an early release that covered roughly 670 HLA-typed donors. The genetic ancestry cluster associated with self-reported Caucasian donors included 65% to 90% of the roughly 400 genotyped donors. Across around 400 genotyped donors of the cohort, an average of about 240,000 unique TCR beta nucleotide sequences per donor were sequenced, and 15% to 20% of those sequences were non-productive.

In total, 666 healthy bone marrow donors made up the cohort. At the time of sampling, every cohort member was nominally healthy, though immune exposures that went unrecorded were likely present. The donor tested CMV seronegative and was one of the 352 seronegative cohort members. Each donor provided a peripheral blood sample, and peripheral blood mononuclear cells were used for TCR beta sequencing. The Qiagen DNeasy Blood Extraction Kit was used to extract genomic DNA from the blood cell samples. The library was produced with the immunoSEQ multiplex PCR assay. For the multiplex PCR, a mixture combining 60 forward primers for TCR Vbeta segments and 13 reverse primers for TCR Jbeta segments was used. The CDR3 region of rearranged TCR beta genes was amplified from genomic DNA by a multiplex PCR assay. The Illumina HiSeq System was used to sequence the amplified TCR beta libraries as 87-base-pair reads. As for how the authors treated the data: A later analysis tallied 75 million to 85 million unique TCR beta chains across the 700 or so repertoires, and about 10 million of those chains were shared by two or more donors. To remove PCR and sequencing errors, raw reads were error-corrected and collapsed into unique sequences using a nearest-neighbor algorithm that merged closely related sequences. To assign V, D and J gene segments, CDR3 sequences were aligned to IMGT reference sequences. For a sequence to be retained, a match of at least six nucleotides to both a V gene segment and a J gene segment was required. A rearrangement was called productive if the CDR3 had no stop codons and remained in frame with V and J, and every other rearrangement was called non-productive. CDR3 was defined by IMGT convention, running from the second conserved V-encoded cysteine to the conserved J-encoded phenylalanine. The earlier analysis of about 590 of the donors excluded sequences that lacked an unambiguous match to a single V gene segment. In an earlier analysis of approximately 560 of the donors, a V segment was called functional when productive rearrangements were above 56.7%, and segregating when the standard deviation between donors exceeded 5%. A statistical classification framework was developed to diagnose cytomegalovirus status using the catalog of TCR beta chain sequences. A later analysis assigned V and J genes by comparing TCR nucleotide sequences with IMGT/GENE-DB human TR gene sequences. Using the TCRdist pipeline, a later analysis assigned CDR3 sequences along with most-parsimonious VDJ recombination scenarios. A later analysis defined each TCR beta chain by its CDR3 amino acid sequence plus V-gene family, and excluded reads lacking a unique V-gene family. A later analysis removed 592 highly shared, low-generation-probability nucleotide sequences to deal with suspected cross-contamination and a sequencing artifact. In a later analysis, a clonal expansion index for each public chain was calculated from normalized within-repertoire ranks of inferred template counts. Generation probabilities in a later analysis came from a VDJ recombination model fitted to out-of-frame rearrangements, and those results were checked against IGoR. Hypergeometric tests were used in a later analysis to score TCR-TCR, TCR-HLA and TCR-CMV co-occurrence, with a repertoire-size bias correction applied to the TCR pairs. To estimate false discovery rates, a later analysis permuted the HLA or CMV assignments 20 times. In a later analysis, co-occurring TCRs were grouped using DBSCAN, with TCRdist sequence similarity added in when clustering inside HLA-allele-positive subsets. Co-occurrence clustering excluded repertoires with fewer than 30,000 or more than 120,000 public chains, plus five with anomalous nucleotide sharing. TCRdb limited this immuneACCESS table to in-frame rearrangements with V and J called. A share of clones is missing; checked studies link under half to unresolved V genes, and the rest is unexplained. D and trimming were read from the DNA, whereas the V and J calls and clone size are those reported in that table. This sample gives around 150,000 clones in total; 80% of them show up just once. The top ten clones comprise 2% to 2.5% of the sample.

A word on this clone: Its antigen is still unknown. Base qualities are not recorded, but no much larger clone differs from it by a single base.

What the study reported, not specific to this receptor: According to a later analysis, most CMV-associated TCR beta chains appeared to be HLA-restricted, and the HLA associations seemed to be driven largely by CMV exposure. Compared with equally common non-associated chains, HLA-associated TCR beta chains in a later analysis were more clonally expanded and had lower generation probabilities. A few of the identified cytomegalovirus-associated TCR beta chains were confirmed in vitro to be specific for cytomegalovirus antigens. It was suggested by the authors that the approach could potentially be generalized to other disease states and immunological phenotypes. In a later analysis, around 17,000 TCR beta sequences were associated with specific HLA alleles at a false discovery rate of 0.05. In this cohort, only TCR beta chains were sequenced, and detectable features were limited by the absence of alpha or paired-chain data. A further reported finding was that TCR beta sequences accurately predicted the HLA-A and HLA-B alleles for most subjects in the first cohort. In the study, around 150 TCR beta chains were listed as associated with cytomegalovirus. A group of highly shared sequence variants was considered likely to be a technical artifact of the sequencing pipeline. Because counts were too low, seventeen rarely observed V segments, including chromosome 9 orphons, were excluded from the earlier analysis of several hundred of the donors. In a later genetic analysis, fewer N-insertions in productive TCRs were reported among donors in an Asian-associated ancestry cluster than the roughly 700-donor mean. Broadly in line with IMGT annotations, most TCR beta V segments showed up in productive rearrangements about 87% or about 30% of the time in an earlier analysis of a few hundred of the donors. Several of the top co-occurrence clusters appeared to be linked to parvovirus B19, influenza, CMV and Epstein-Barr virus, according to a later analysis. Linkage disequilibrium might explain the correlated functional status among segregating V segments, but an unknown experimental factor could not be excluded. When HLA alleles, especially DR and DQ, strongly co-occurred, TCR associations were difficult to assign to individual alleles. The only immune exposure information available for the cohort was CMV serostatus. Roughly uniform sequencing depth across donors was assumed in presence/absence analyses, although this assumption may not hold. The classifier was reported to diagnose cytomegalovirus status with high specificity and sensitivity in both the original cohort and the validation cohort. Because the 87-base-pair reads could not distinguish some IMGT-functional V segments, including TRBV6-2 and TRBV6-3, those segments were excluded. A later genetic analysis associated a missense DCLRE1C variant with V-gene and J-gene trimming of TCR beta chains, and an independent cohort replicated the association. While some public TCRs were present in many individuals, most TCR sequences turned up only very rarely across donors. In a later analysis, the rate of TCR association differed among HLA loci, with DRB1 alleles having the most associated TCRs and HLA-C alleles having the fewest. Because HLA typing was unavailable for some donors at each locus, only the typed subset was used in association tests.

Here V drops 5 bases and J drops 2 bases, and the junction holds 5 bases not matched to any gene. Based on the germline V gene (reference sequence), the CDR1 and CDR2 sequences are MNHEY and SMNVEV. Its CDR3 holds 14 amino acids, cysteine through phenylalanine. The only DNA kept is the CDR3, 42 bases in frame from the first base. The sample was PBMCs. The rearrangement joined TRBV27 to TRBJ2-5; a stretch of 7 junction bases matches TRBD2. The receptor was derived from a man aged 25-45 years in good health and CMV-seronegative. The base sequence is TGTGCCAGCAGTCGAGCGGGACGGCAAGAGACCCAGTACTTC. Its translation is CASSRAGRQETQYF.